This entry features one TCR beta chain sequence. The data stem from a study of blood T cell repertoires in COVID-19. The CDR3 runs to 14 residues. Looked up from germline, CDR1 is MNHEY and CDR2 is SVGAGI. Trimming shortened V by 4 bases and J by 5 bases, and 12 bases separated the two germline ends. Sequencing used immunoSEQ multiplex PCR; TCRdb keeps in-frame clones, though not all of them. The top ten hold 2.5% to 3.5% of the sample, which has about 400,000 clones, roughly 90% seen once. The gene calls are TRBV6-5 and TRBJ1-5; D is uncertain. The receptor was isolated from a woman aged 30 to 39 who had recovered from COVID-19. The specimen was PBMCs or T cells enriched from blood (not recorded which). CDR3 protein: CASSSSTIYQPQHF. The CDR3 DNA reads TGTGCCAGCAGTTCCTCAACTATATATCAGCCCCAGCATTTT.